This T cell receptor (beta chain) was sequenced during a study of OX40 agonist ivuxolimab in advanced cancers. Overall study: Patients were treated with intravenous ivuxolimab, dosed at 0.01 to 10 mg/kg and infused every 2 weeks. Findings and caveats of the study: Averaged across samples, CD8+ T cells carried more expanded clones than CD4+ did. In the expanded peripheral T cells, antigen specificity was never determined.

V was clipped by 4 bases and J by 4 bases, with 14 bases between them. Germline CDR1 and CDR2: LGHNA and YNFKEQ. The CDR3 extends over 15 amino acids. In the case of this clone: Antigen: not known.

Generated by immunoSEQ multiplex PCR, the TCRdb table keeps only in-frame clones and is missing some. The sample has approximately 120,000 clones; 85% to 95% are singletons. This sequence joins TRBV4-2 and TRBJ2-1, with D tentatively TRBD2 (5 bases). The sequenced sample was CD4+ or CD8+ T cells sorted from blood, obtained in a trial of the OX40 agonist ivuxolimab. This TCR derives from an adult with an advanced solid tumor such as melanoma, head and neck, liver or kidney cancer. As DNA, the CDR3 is TGTGCCAGCAGCCTAGATTTAAGCGGTTACAATGAGCAGTTCTTC. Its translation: CASSLDLSGYNEQFF.